This passage covers 17 T cell receptor beta chains from one sample sequenced in a study of T cells after posttransplantation cyclophosphamide. Here immunoSEQ multiplex PCR was the method, and the copy in TCRdb shows in-frame clones only, minus some. The specimen gives 35,000 to 40,000 clones without singletons; the ten biggest hold about 6.4%. Source material: PBMCs. These TCRs come from a man between 25 and 39 years old in good health and a related stem cell transplant donor.

This clone was picked up many times. The V and J genes are TRBV19 and TRBJ1-3, with D maybe TRBD1 (6 bases). The germline V gene encodes CDR1 LNHDA and CDR2 SQIVND (reference sequence). The CDR3 sequence is 19 residues long. The V end was cut by 7 bases, the J end by 2 bases, with 27 bases between. The CDR3 loop reads CASTPTGTALVLTGNTIYF. CDR3 sequence (DNA): TGTGCCAGTACCCCGACAGGCACGGCTCTCGTTTTAACTGGAAACACCATATATTTT. Based on the CDR3 plus reference TRBV19 and TRBJ1-3, the full variable domain is DGGITQSPKYLFRKEGQNVTLSCEQNLNHDAMYWYRQDPGQGLRLIYYSQIVNDFQKGDIAEGYSVSREKKESFPLTVTSAQKNPTAFYLCASTPTGTALVLTGNTIYFGEGSWLTVV.

The genes are TRBV25-1 and TRBJ2-1, with 9 bases lining up with TRBD2. V shed 0 bases and J 7 bases; nucleotides not matched to a gene: 7. This CDR3 has 16 residues. CDR1 MGHDK and CDR2 SYGVNS come from the germline V gene. The CDR3 DNA reads as TGTGCCAGCAGTGAATATATTAGCGGGGGCAGGAATGAGCAGTTCTTC. Translated, it gives CASSEYISGGRNEQFF.

Many counts were recorded for this clone. One junction end disagrees with the germline gene, perhaps due to a read error. The chain is built from TRBV10-2 and TRBJ2-2, with D perhaps matching TRBD1 (6 bases). The CDR3 totals 14 residues. Germline V gene data show CDR1 as WSHSY and CDR2 as SAAADI. The CDR3 DNA reads TGCGCCAGCAGTGAGGAGGGGGACACCGGGCAGCTGTTTTTT. This translates into CASSEEGDTGQLFF.

This clone came up many times. The V call is TRBV9, the J call TRBJ2-2; D is unresolved. Germline V gene sequence: CDR1 SGDLS, CDR2 YYNGEE. Trimming removed 4 bases from V and 4 bases from J, with 17 bases in between. The CDR3 loop spans 16 amino acids. The CDR3 nucleotides read TGTGCCAGCAGCCCCCGTAGCCATCAGTCCACCGGGGAGCTGTTTTTT. This encodes CASSPRSHQSTGELFF.

This clone was seen at least ten times. The chain employs TRBV14 and TRBJ2-1; 13 bases align to TRBD2. J lost 1 base, V lost 2 bases, and 5 bases had no gene match. Germline V gene lookup returns CDR1 SGHDN and CDR2 FVKESK. This CDR3 has 18 amino acids. CDR3 coding DNA: TGTGCCAGCAGCCAAAGACTAGCGGGGGGTGGGTCCTACAATGAGCAGTTCTTC. As protein: CASSQRLAGGGSYNEQFF. Variable domain in full (rest from reference TRBV14 and TRBJ2-1): EAGVTQFPSHSVIEKGQTVTLRCDPISGHDNLYWYRRVMGKEIKFLLHFVKESKQDESGMPNNRFLAERTGGTYSTLKVQPAELEDSGVYFCASSQRLAGGGSYNEQFFGPGTRLTVL.

This clone has a count of ten or more. The rearrangement links TRBV14 to TRBJ2-3, with 13 bases identical to TRBD2. The CDR3 totals 17 residues. Germline V gene data show CDR1 as SGHDN and CDR2 as FVKESK. Trimming cost V 3 bases and J 3 bases; bases outside gene matches: 6. CDR3 residues: CASSQRLAGGRTDTQYF. The DNA of the CDR3 is TGTGCCAGCAGCCAGCGACTAGCGGGGGGCCGTACAGATACGCAGTATTTT.

This clone was counted many times. This chain connects TRBV5-4 to TRBJ2-3, with TRBD1 matching over 9 bases. CDR1 is SGHNT, CDR2 YYREEE, per germline (reference sequence). The CDR3 totals 14 residues. V gave up 5 bases and J gave up 5 bases; unmatched junction bases: 6. CDR3 sequence reads: CASRTGTGIDTQYF. The CDR3 DNA is TGTGCCAGCAGGACCGGGACAGGGATAGATACGCAGTATTTT. Supplemented by reference TRBV5-4 and TRBJ2-3, the full variable domain reads ETGVTQSPTHLIKTRGQQVTLRCSSQSGHNTVSWYQQALGQGPQFIFQYYREEENGRGNFPPRFSGLQFPNYSSELNVNALELDDSALYLCASRTGTGIDTQYFGPGTRLTVL.

This clone was observed at least ten times. The chain's CDR3 is CASSLGGGASNEQFF. In nucleotides, the CDR3 is TGCGCCAGCAGCTTGGGCGGGGGGGCCTCCAATGAGCAGTTCTTC. The chain employs TRBV5-1 and TRBJ2-1, with TRBD2 identical over 9 bases. Losses at the gene ends were 0 bases for V and 6 bases for J; bases not matched to a gene: 4. The CDR3 spans 15 residues. CDR1 and CDR2 from the germline V gene are SGHRS and YFSETQ.

This clone was picked up many times. The J gene is TRBJ2-6, the V gene TRBV5-1; D possibly corresponds to TRBD1 (5 bases). This CDR3 comprises 15 residues. V was clipped by 2 bases and J by 0 bases, with 6 bases between them. Germline V gene sequence: CDR1 SGHRS, CDR2 YFSETQ. DNA for the CDR3: TGCGCCAGCAGCTTACAGGTCTCTGGGGCCAACGTCCTGACTTTC. This translates into CASSLQVSGANVLTF. Filled out from reference TRBV5-1 and TRBJ2-6, the complete variable domain reads KAGVTQTPRYLIKTRGQQVTLSCSPISGHRSVSWYQQTPGQGLQFLFEYFSETQRNKGNFPGRFSGRQFSNSRSEMNVSTLELGDSALYLCASSLQVSGANVLTFGAGSRLTVL.

This clone was seen at least ten times. The genes are TRBV5-1 and TRBJ2-1; 8 positions agree with TRBD1. The length of the CDR3 is 14 residues. V lost 4 bases, J lost 6 bases, and 6 bases stayed unmatched. In germline, CDR1 is SGHRS, CDR2 YFSETQ. CDR3 nucleotides: TGCGCCAGCAGCCGTCCGGGACAGGTCAATGAGCAGTTCTTC. It is translated as CASSRPGQVNEQFF.

This clone was recorded a few times. This sequence joins TRBV5-3 and TRBJ2-7; 7 positions match TRBD1. TRBV5-3 is flagged as an ORF with uncertain function. The CDR3 loop spans 14 amino acids. The J segment lost 3 bases and the V segment lost 4 bases, leaving 7 bases of the junction unmatched. CDR3 amino acids: CARSPGQVDYEQYF. The CDR3, as DNA: TGTGCCAGAAGCCCCGGACAGGTCGACTACGAGCAGTACTTC.

In its sample, this clone was seen many times. The V gene is TRBV12-3 or TRBV12-4, the J gene TRBJ2-5; possible D gene TRBD1, 6 bases. The CDR3 is 14 amino acids. Trimming left V 6 bases short and J 2 bases short, with 13 bases between. The CDR3 coding sequence is TGTGCCAGCAGCCGCGGACAGATACAAGAGACCCAGTACTTC. It encodes CASSRGQIQETQYF.

This clone came up a few times. This chain links TRBV29-1 with TRBJ2-1; no clear D gene. Germline lookup yields CDR1 SQVTM and CDR2 ANQGSEA. CDR3 size: 12 residues. V lost 1 base, J lost 7 bases, and 8 bases lay in between. Here the CDR3 DNA reads TGCAGCGTTGAAGTTCACGGGAATGAGCAGTTCTTC. Encoded protein: CSVEVHGNEQFF.

This clone came up a few times. The chain has TRBV5-1 and TRBJ1-2, with 7 bases that match TRBD1. Germline trimming cut 6 bases from V and 2 bases from J; bases unmatched to any gene: 19. The CDR3 covers 18 residues. CDR1 is SGHRS, CDR2 YFSETQ, per germline. The CDR3 DNA reads TGCGCCAGCACCTATCTACCGGGACAGATGGACCCCAACTATGGCTACACCTTC. Protein: CASTYLPGQMDPNYGYTF. Full variable domain (rest looked up from reference TRBV5-1 and TRBJ1-2): KAGVTQTPRYLIKTRGQQVTLSCSPISGHRSVSWYQQTPGQGLQFLFEYFSETQRNKGNFPGRFSGRQFSNSRSEMNVSTLELGDSALYLCASTYLPGQMDPNYGYTFGSGTRLTVV.

This clone was seen repeatedly, ten times or more. This chain joins TRBV24-1 and TRBJ2-7; perhaps TRBD1 as D (6 bases). Germline V gene sequence: CDR1 KGHDR, CDR2 SFDVKD. V lost 4 bases and J 2 bases, leaving 11 bases between the germline ends. The CDR3 totals 14 residues. CDR3 bases: TGTGCCACCAGTGAAGGGGACATAACCTACGAGCAGTACTTC. Translation gives CATSEGDITYEQYF.

This clone was seen repeatedly, ten times or more. The chain is built from TRBV13 and TRBJ2-4; 9 bases are shared with TRBD1. Germline CDR1 reads PRHDT; CDR2 reads FYEKMQ (reference sequence). V trimming: 3 bases; J trimming: 3 bases; junction bases outside the gene matches: 3. This CDR3 is 15 amino acids long. CDR3 protein: CASSFPTGGKNIQYF. In DNA, the CDR3 is TGTGCCAGCAGCTTCCCGACAGGGGGCAAAAACATTCAGTACTTC.

In this sample, this clone turned up many times. The chain recombines TRBV5-1 with TRBJ1-1; the match to TRBD1 covers 9 bases. This CDR3 region has 18 residues. The V segment lost 0 bases and the J segment 0 bases; nucleotides outside the gene matches: 9. CDR1 and CDR2 (germline): SGHRS, YFSETQ. The CDR3 sequence: CASSLGRQGGGMNTEAFF. CDR3 nucleotides: TGCGCCAGCAGCTTGGGGAGACAGGGGGGAGGGATGAACACTGAAGCTTTCTTT.